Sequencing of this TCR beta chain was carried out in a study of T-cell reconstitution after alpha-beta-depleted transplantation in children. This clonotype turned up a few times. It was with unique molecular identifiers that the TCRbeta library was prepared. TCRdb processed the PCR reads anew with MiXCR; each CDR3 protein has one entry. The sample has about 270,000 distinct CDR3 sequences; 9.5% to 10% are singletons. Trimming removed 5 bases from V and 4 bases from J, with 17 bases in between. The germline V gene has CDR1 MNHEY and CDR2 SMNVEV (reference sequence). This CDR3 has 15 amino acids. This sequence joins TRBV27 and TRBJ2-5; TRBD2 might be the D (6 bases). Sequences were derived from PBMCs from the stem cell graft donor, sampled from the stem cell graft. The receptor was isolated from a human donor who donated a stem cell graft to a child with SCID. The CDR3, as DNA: TGTGCCAGCAGTCCCGGACTATCGGGTTTAGAGACCCAGTACTTC. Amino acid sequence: CASSPGLSGLETQYF.